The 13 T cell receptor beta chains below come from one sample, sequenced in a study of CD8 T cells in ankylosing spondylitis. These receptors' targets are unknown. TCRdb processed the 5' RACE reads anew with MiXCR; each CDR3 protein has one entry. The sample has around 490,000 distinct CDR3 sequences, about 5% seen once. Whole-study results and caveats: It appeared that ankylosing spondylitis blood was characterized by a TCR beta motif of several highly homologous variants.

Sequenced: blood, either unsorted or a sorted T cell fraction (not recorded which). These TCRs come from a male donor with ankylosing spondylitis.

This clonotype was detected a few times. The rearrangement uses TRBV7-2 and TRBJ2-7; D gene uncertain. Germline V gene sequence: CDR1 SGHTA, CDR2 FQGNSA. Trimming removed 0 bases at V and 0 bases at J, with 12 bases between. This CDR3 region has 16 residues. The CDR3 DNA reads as TGTGCCAGCAGCTTAGCCGGCAGATCCCTCTCCTACGAGCAGTACTTC. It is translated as CASSLAGRSLSYEQYF. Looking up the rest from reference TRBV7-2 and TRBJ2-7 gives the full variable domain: GAGVSQSPSNKVTEKGKDVELRCDPISGHTALYWYRQSLGQGLEFLIYFQGNSAPDKSGLPSDRFSAERTGGSVSTLTIQRTQQEDSAVYLCASSLAGRSLSYEQYFGPGTRLTVT.

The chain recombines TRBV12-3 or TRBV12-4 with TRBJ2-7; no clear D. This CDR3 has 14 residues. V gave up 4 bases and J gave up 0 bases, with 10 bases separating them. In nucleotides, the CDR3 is TGTGCCAGCAGTTGGTGGGGTGGCTCCTACGAGCAGTACTTC. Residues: CASSWWGGSYEQYF.

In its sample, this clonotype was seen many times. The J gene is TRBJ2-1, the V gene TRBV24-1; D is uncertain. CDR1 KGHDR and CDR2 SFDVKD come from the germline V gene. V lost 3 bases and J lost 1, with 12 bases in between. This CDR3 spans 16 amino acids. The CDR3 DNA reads TGTGCCACCAGTGATCCCCGGGCGGCATCCTACAATGAGCAGTTCTTC. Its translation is CATSDPRAASYNEQFF.

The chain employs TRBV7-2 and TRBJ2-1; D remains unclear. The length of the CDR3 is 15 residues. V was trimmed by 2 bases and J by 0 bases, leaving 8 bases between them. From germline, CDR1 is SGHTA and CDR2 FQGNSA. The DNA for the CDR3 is TGTGCCAGCAGCTTATCATGGTTCTCCTACAATGAGCAGTTCTTC. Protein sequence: CASSLSWFSYNEQFF.

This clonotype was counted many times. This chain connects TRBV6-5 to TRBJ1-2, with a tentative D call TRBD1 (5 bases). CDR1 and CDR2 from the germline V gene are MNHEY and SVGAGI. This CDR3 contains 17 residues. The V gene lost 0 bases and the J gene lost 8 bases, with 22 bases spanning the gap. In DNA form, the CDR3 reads TGTGCCAGCAGTTACTCGGCAGGGAGAACGGGTGCGGAGGGCTACACCTTC. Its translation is CASSYSAGRTGAEGYTF.

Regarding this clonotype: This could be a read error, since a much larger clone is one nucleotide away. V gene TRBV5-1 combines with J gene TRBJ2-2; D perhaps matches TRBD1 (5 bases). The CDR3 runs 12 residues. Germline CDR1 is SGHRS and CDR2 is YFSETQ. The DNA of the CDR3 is TGCGACAGCAGGGAGAACACCGGGGAGCTGTTTTTT. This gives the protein CDSRENTGELFF.

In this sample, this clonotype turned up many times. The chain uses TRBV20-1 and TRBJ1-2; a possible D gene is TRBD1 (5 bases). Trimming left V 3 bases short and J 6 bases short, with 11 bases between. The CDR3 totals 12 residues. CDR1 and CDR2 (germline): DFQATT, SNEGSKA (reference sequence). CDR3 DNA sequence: TGCAGTGCTAGTCGCCAGGGACATGGCTACACCTTC. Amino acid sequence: CSASRQGHGYTF.

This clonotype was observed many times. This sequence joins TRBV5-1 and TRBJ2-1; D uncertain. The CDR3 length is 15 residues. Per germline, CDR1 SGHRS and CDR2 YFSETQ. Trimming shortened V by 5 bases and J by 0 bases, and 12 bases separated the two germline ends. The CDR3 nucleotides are TGCGCCAGCAGGACTCAGACGAGCTCCTACAATGAGCAGTTCTTC. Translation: CASRTQTSSYNEQFF.

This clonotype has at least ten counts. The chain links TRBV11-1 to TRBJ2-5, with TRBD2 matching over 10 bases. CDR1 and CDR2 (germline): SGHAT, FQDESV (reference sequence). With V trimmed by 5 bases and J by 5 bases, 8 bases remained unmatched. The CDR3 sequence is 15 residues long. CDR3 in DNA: TGTGCCAGCAGCGACTGGACTAGCGGACTGGAGACCCAGTACTTC. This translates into CASSDWTSGLETQYF.

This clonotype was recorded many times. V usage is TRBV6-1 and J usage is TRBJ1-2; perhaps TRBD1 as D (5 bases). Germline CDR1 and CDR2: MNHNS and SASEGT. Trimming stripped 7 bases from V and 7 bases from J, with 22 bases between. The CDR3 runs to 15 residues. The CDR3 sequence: CASNVGRQVSGGYTF. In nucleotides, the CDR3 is TGTGCCAGCAACGTGGGACGGCAAGTATCAGGTGGCTACACCTTC.

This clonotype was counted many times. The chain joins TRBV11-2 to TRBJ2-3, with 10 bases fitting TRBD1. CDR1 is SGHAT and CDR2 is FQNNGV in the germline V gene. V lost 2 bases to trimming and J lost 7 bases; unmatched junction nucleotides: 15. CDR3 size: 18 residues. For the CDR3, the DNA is TGTGCCAGCAGCTTACGGCCGCCGGGACAGGGGCGGTCTAATACGCAGTATTTT. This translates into CASSLRPPGQGRSNTQYF.

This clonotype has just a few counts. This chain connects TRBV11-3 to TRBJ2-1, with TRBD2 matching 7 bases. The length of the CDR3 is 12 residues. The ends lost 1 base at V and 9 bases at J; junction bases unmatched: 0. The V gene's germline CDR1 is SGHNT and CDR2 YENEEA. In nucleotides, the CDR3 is TGTGCCAGCAGCTTAGGGGAGGGTGAGCAGTTCTTC. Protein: CASSLGEGEQFF.

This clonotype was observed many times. The DNA for the CDR3 is TGTGCCAGCAGCTTTTATAGCGGGGCGACCTACAATGAGCAGTTCTTC. Residues: CASSFYSGATYNEQFF. The chain employs TRBV11-2 and TRBJ2-1, with 8 bases matching TRBD2. V lost 3 bases to trimming and J lost 2 bases; unmatched junction nucleotides: 6. CDR1 SGHAT and CDR2 FQNNGV come from the germline V gene. The CDR3 is 16 residues long.